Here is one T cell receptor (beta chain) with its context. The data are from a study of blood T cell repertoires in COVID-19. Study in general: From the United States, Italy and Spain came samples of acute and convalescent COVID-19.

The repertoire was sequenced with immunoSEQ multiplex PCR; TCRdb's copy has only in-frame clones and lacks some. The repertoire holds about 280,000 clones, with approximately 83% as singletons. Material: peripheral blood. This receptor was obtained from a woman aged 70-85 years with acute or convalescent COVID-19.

CDR3 nucleotide sequence: TGCGCCAGCAGCCCAAGACAGGAAAACACTGAAGCTTTCTTT. This gives the protein CASSPRQENTEAFF. The chain recombines TRBV5-1 with TRBJ1-1, with a tentative D call TRBD1 (6 bases). The CDR3 runs 14 residues. The ends were cut back, 4 bases at V and 2 bases at J, with 12 bases in the middle. The germline gives CDR1 SGHRS, CDR2 YFSETQ.